This TCR beta chain emerged from a study of blood T cell repertoires in COVID-19. Study as a whole: Some COVID-19 samples were acute and others convalescent; all came from the United States, Italy and Spain. T cells, B-cell-depleted T cells, or PBMCs supplied cDNA or gDNA.

Per the original methods: Researchers report that nucleated cell counts were estimated from reference gene primer amplification. Sequenced by immunoSEQ multiplex PCR; TCRdb stores in-frame clones only, minus some. That table furnishes V, J and clone size, whereas the DNA furnished D and trimming. Of 270,000 or so clones listed, approximately 77% are singletons. With 2 bases removed from V and 3 bases from J, the gap between germline ends came to 12 bases. CDR1 is SGHRS, CDR2 YFSETQ, per germline. The CDR3 runs 14 residues. Sequenced material: peripheral blood. The clonotype comes from a woman in her late teens or twenties with acute or convalescent COVID-19. The gene calls are TRBV5-1 and TRBJ2-7; the D gene is possibly TRBD1 (6 bases). The CDR3 is CASSFMQGIYEQYF. The CDR3 DNA follows: TGCGCCAGCAGCTTTATGCAGGGGATCTACGAGCAGTACTTC.